One and the same sample provided the 25 T cell receptor beta chains below, sequenced in a study of T cells in Graves' hyperthyroidism and ophthalmopathy. Template material for amplifying TCR beta CDR3 regions consisted of RNA transcripts. Initially, a first-round RT-PCR of the TCR CDR3 employed the HTBI primer set. TCRdb re-derived calls from the multiplex PCR reads in MiXCR, one entry per CDR3 protein. The data show 800,000 or so distinct CDR3 sequences, roughly 40% seen once. Sequences were obtained from blood. The receptor source for this set is a man aged 18 to 30 with Graves' hyperthyroidism.

This chain connects TRBV5-6 to TRBJ2-7; no clear D. This CDR3 has 11 residues. The V gene lost 5 bases and the J gene lost 4 bases, with 7 bases spanning the gap. In germline, CDR1 is SGHDT, CDR2 YYEEEE. CDR3 nucleotide sequence: TGTGCCAGCAGGACGACGTACGAGCAGTACTTC. Its protein is CASRTTYEQYF.

The chain carries TRBV12-5 and TRBJ1-1; TRBD1 aligns across 7 bases. Looked up from germline, CDR1 is LGHNT and CDR2 is FRNRAP. CDR3 length: 14 amino acids. Trimming cost V 3 bases and J 4 bases; bases outside gene matches: 5. CDR3 DNA sequence: TGTGCTAGTGGTTTACAGGGGATTCGCACTGAAGCTTTCTTT. Encoded protein: CASGLQGIRTEAFF. The whole variable domain, remainder taken from reference TRBV12-5 and TRBJ1-1, is DARVTQTPRHKVTEMGQEVTMRCQPILGHNTVFWYRQTMMQGLELLAYFRNRAPLDDSGMPKDRFSAEMPDATLATLKIQPSEPRDSAVYFCASGLQGIRTEAFFGQGTRLTVV.

The chain employs TRBV5-1 and TRBJ2-5; unclear D gene. V was cut by 4 bases and J by 5 bases, with 15 bases left in between. CDR3 size: 14 residues. Germline CDR1 reads SGHRS; CDR2 reads YFSETQ. CDR3 amino acids: CASSPSFPGETQYF. The CDR3 DNA is TGCGCCAGCAGCCCCAGCTTCCCCGGGGAGACCCAGTACTTC.

The rearrangement joins TRBV7-8 to TRBJ2-5, with 7 bases identical to TRBD1. Germline V gives CDR1 SGHVS, CDR2 FQNEAQ. V dropped 5 bases and J dropped 9; count of bases not matched to a gene: 12. The CDR3 is 14 amino acids. The CDR3 bases are TGTGCCAGCAGCAAAGACAGGGTGGTTCAGCCCCAGTACTTC. This gives the protein CASSKDRVVQPQYF.

Only a few counts were recorded for this clonotype. The V call is TRBV7-9, the J call TRBJ2-2; possibly TRBD2 for D (6 bases). Germline V CDR1 and CDR2: SEHNR, FQNEAQ (reference sequence). The CDR3 is 15 residues long. V lost 8 bases, J lost 1 base, and 14 bases lay in between. The CDR3 DNA reads as TGTGCCAGCGCGTTACGGGAGATGAACACCGGGGAGCTGTTTTTT. This codes for CASALREMNTGELFF.

This clonotype occurred many times. V is TRBV29-1 and J is TRBJ1-1; 7 bases map to TRBD1. The CDR3 consists of 13 residues. The germline V gene encodes CDR1 SQVTM and CDR2 ANQGSEA. J gave up 4 bases and V 5 bases, and 7 bases lay outside the gene matches. CDR3 region: CSVSTGVSTEAFF. Written as DNA, the CDR3 is TGCAGCGTTTCAACAGGGGTGAGCACTGAAGCTTTCTTT.

This clonotype was picked up many times. V usage is TRBV15 and J usage is TRBJ1-1; D unresolved. CDR1 is LNHNV and CDR2 is YYDKDF in the germline V gene (reference sequence). The germline V and J ends were trimmed by 0 bases and 5 bases, with 7 bases remaining between them. The CDR3 is 13 residues long. CDR3 nucleotide sequence: TGTGCCACCAGCAGAGAAGTAGGGACTGAAGCTTTCTTT. Encoded protein: CATSREVGTEAFF.

This clonotype came up many times. The chain employs TRBV5-6 and TRBJ2-6; D remains ambiguous. Germline CDR1 SGHDT, CDR2 YYEEEE. There are 14 residues in the CDR3. The V end was cut by 6 bases, the J end by 4 bases, with 11 bases between. The CDR3 here is CASTISSGANVLTF. CDR3 in DNA: TGTGCCAGCACCATATCGTCCGGGGCCAACGTCCTGACTTTC.

This rearrangement joins TRBV7-2 to TRBJ2-5; a weak D match, TRBD2 (8 bases). In germline, CDR1 is SGHTA, CDR2 FQGNSA. The CDR3 extends over 15 amino acids. Deletions cut 5 bases from V and 4 bases from J, with 17 bases between. The CDR3: CASSIQGLAGETQYF. In nucleotides, the CDR3 is TGTGCCAGCAGCATACAGGGGCTAGCGGGAGAGACCCAGTACTTC. Full variable domain (remainder filled in from reference TRBV7-2 and TRBJ2-5): GAGVSQSPSNKVTEKGKDVELRCDPISGHTALYWYRQSLGQGLEFLIYFQGNSAPDKSGLPSDRFSAERTGGSVSTLTIQRTQQEDSAVYLCASSIQGLAGETQYFGPGTRLLVL.

This clonotype showed up many times. The chain links TRBV25-1 to TRBJ2-2, with D perhaps matching TRBD2 (6 bases). Germline-derived CDR1 and CDR2 are MGHDK and SYGVNS. The CDR3 loop spans 15 amino acids. Trimming pared 2 bases from V and 2 bases from J, leaving 9 bases between. The DNA for the CDR3 is TGTGCCAGCAGTGAAAGGGGACTCAACACCGGGGAGCTGTTTTTT. Its translation: CASSERGLNTGELFF.

The rearrangement links TRBV27 to TRBJ1-1; D uncertain. Per the germline V gene, CDR1 is MNHEY and CDR2 is SMNVEV (reference sequence). V was clipped by 2 bases and J by 4 bases, with 11 bases between them. The CDR3 covers 14 residues. CDR3 sequence: CASSLRGGVTEAFF. Written as DNA, the CDR3 is TGTGCCAGCAGTTTACGGGGTGGGGTCACTGAAGCTTTCTTT.

This clonotype was found a few times. This chain links TRBV9 with TRBJ1-5; tentative D call: TRBD1 (5 bases). The CDR3 is made up of 15 amino acids. CDR1 is SGDLS, CDR2 YYNGEE, per germline. Trimming removed 4 bases from V and 0 bases from J, with 11 bases in between. CDR3: CASSSGGASNQPQHF. The CDR3, as DNA: TGTGCCAGCAGCTCCGGCGGGGCTAGCAATCAGCCCCAGCATTTT.

The chain combines TRBV3-1 with TRBJ2-2; TRBD1 is a possible D gene (7 bases). CDR1 and CDR2 from the germline V gene are LGHDT and YNNKEL (reference sequence). The CDR3 is made up of 14 amino acids. Trimming pared 4 bases from V and 7 bases from J, leaving 13 bases between. The CDR3 spells CASSPGGDSGELFF. The CDR3 coding sequence is TGTGCCAGCAGCCCTGGCGGGGACAGCGGGGAGCTGTTTTTT. Drawing the rest from reference TRBV3-1 and TRBJ2-2, the complete variable domain is DTAVSQTPKYLVTQMGNDKSIKCEQNLGHDTMYWYKQDSKKFLKIMFSYNNKELIINETVPNRFSPKSPDKAHLNLHINSLELGDSAVYFCASSPGGDSGELFFGEGSRLTVL.

In this sample, this clonotype turned up many times. V gene TRBV29-1 combines with J gene TRBJ1-4; no firm D call. From germline, CDR1 is SQVTM and CDR2 ANQGSEA. With 6 bases removed from V and 7 bases from J, the gap between germline ends came to 6 bases. The CDR3 has 10 amino acids. CDR3 sequence (DNA): TGCAGCGTCCTCGGTGAAAAACTGTTTTTT. This gives the protein CSVLGEKLFF.

This chain joins TRBV2 and TRBJ1-4; D unresolved. Trimming took 6 bases from V and 8 from J, leaving 16 bases between them. Per the germline V gene, CDR1 is SNHLY and CDR2 is FYNNEI. CDR3 size: 14 residues. CDR3: CASSVRSRAEKLFF. The CDR3 DNA reads as TGTGCCAGCAGCGTACGGTCCCGGGCCGAAAAACTGTTTTTT.

This clonotype was seen at least ten times. The gene calls are TRBV7-2 and TRBJ2-5; TRBD1 is a possible D gene (5 bases). V gave up 7 bases and J gave up 7 bases, with 16 bases separating them. This CDR3 comprises 13 residues. The V gene's germline CDR1 is SGHTA and CDR2 FQGNSA. The CDR3 loop is CASTQMGRVTQYF. CDR3 bases: TGTGCCAGCACCCAAATGGGGCGAGTGACCCAGTACTTC.

This clonotype appeared many times. In DNA form, the CDR3 reads TGTGCCATCAGCCCGGACAGGTCCTACAACACTGAAGCTTTCTTT. Amino acids: CAISPDRSYNTEAFF. V is TRBV10-3 and J is TRBJ1-1, with TRBD1 matching 7 bases. After removal of 6 bases from V and 2 bases from J, the junction contained 9 bases not matched to a gene. Germline CDR1 reads ENHRY; CDR2 reads SYGVKD. CDR3 length: 15 residues.

The sample holds many counts of this clonotype. Here the CDR3 reads CASSEYGGGTEAFF. The CDR3 DNA reads as TGTGCCAGCAGTGAATACGGGGGAGGGACTGAAGCTTTCTTT. The genes are TRBV25-1 and TRBJ1-1, with D tentatively TRBD1 (5 bases). Trimming cost V 0 bases and J 5 bases, with 10 bases left between them. Looked up from germline, CDR1 is MGHDK and CDR2 is SYGVNS. There are 14 residues in the CDR3.

This clonotype was recorded at least ten times. The rearrangement uses TRBV29-1 and TRBJ2-5; D possibly corresponds to TRBD2 (6 bases). Trimming shortened V by 4 bases and J by 0 bases, and 12 bases separated the two germline ends. CDR3 size: 14 residues. Germline-derived CDR1 and CDR2 are SQVTM and ANQGSEA. This chain's CDR3 is CSVVDSGHQETQYF. The CDR3 region has the DNA TGCAGCGTTGTGGATAGCGGACACCAAGAGACCCAGTACTTC.

This clonotype has a count of ten or more. For the CDR3, the DNA is TGTGCCAGCAGCCTTCCCGTCGCCGGGGTAGCTAACTATGGCTACACCTTC. It encodes CASSLPVAGVANYGYTF. The V and J genes are TRBV9 and TRBJ1-2, with D uncertain. There are 17 residues in the CDR3. CDR1 and CDR2 from the germline V gene are SGDLS and YYNGEE. V was trimmed by 4 bases and J by 0 bases, leaving 19 bases between them.

The chain has TRBV10-3 and TRBJ1-6; TRBD1 agrees at 7 bases. V shed 7 bases, J shed 8 bases, and the junction held 8 bases outside the gene matches. The germline CDR1 and CDR2 sequences are ENHRY and SYGVKD. The CDR3 spans 14 residues. The CDR3 nucleotides read TGTGCCATCAATGAAAGGGGGCCGGATTCACCCCTCCACTTT. This codes for CAINERGPDSPLHF.

For this clonotype: A much larger clone lies one base from this, so it may be a read error. V and J are TRBV2 and TRBJ1-1, with D perhaps matching TRBD1 (5 bases). The CDR3 consists of 14 residues. The V end lost 4 bases, the J end lost 3 bases, and 12 bases lay between the germline ends. The germline V gene has CDR1 SNHLY and CDR2 FYNNEI. In nucleotides, the CDR3 is TGTGCCAGCAGTGGGTGGCCGGGGCACACTGAAGCTTTCTTT. It specifies CASSGWPGHTEAFF.

The rearrangement links TRBV4-3 to TRBJ2-2; unclear D gene. Germline V lookup: CDR1 LGHNA, CDR2 YSLEER. Deletions cut 1 base from V and 0 bases from J, with 6 bases between. CDR3 length: 15 residues. For the CDR3, the DNA is TGCGCCAGCAGCCAAGGAAGGCCGAACACCGGGGAGCTGTTTTTT. This sequence encodes CASSQGRPNTGELFF.

The chain employs TRBV19 and TRBJ2-2; D is unresolved. Per germline, CDR1 LNHDA and CDR2 SQIVND (reference sequence). This CDR3 comprises 13 residues. Trimming cost V 9 bases and J 5 bases, with 13 bases left between them. The CDR3, as DNA: TGTGCCAGCAGCCGCCCGCGGACCGGGGAGCTGTTTTTT. Translating it yields CASSRPRTGELFF.

V gene TRBV10-3 combines with J gene TRBJ1-5, with 9 nucleotides matching TRBD1. Germline V lookup: CDR1 ENHRY, CDR2 SYGVKD. The CDR3 extends over 14 amino acids. After removal of 10 bases from V and 3 bases from J, the junction contained 7 bases not matched to a gene. CDR3 sequence reads: CATGTGIYNQPQHF. In DNA form, the CDR3 reads TGTGCCACCGGGACAGGGATCTACAATCAGCCCCAGCATTTT.